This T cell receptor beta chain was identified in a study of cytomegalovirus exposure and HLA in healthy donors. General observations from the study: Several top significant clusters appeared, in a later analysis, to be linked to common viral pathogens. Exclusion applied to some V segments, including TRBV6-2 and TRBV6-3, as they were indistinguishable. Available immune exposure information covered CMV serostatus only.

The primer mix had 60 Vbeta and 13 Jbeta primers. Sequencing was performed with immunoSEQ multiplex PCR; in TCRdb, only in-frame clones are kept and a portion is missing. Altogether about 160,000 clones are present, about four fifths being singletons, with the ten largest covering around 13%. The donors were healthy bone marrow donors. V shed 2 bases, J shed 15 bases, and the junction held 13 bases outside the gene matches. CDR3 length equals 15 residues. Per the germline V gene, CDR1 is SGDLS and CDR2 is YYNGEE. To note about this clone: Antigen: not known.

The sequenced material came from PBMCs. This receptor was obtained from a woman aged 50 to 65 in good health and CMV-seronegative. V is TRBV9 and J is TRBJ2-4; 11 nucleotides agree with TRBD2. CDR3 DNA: TGTGCCAGCAGCGTTTCACTAGCGGGAGCGGCGCTTGGGTACTTC. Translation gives CASSVSLAGAALGYF.